Below are 30 T cell receptor beta chains sequenced from a single sample in a study of blood T cell repertoires in COVID-19. Repertoires were generated with immunoSEQ multiplex PCR, while TCRdb's copy carries only in-frame clones and drops some. The sample carries 72,000 or so clones, about 85% recorded once. Material: peripheral blood. These TCRs come from a woman aged 80 or over with active or convalescent COVID-19.

The chain couples TRBV21-1 to TRBJ2-7; the D segment call TRBD1 is taken from the table without a DNA check. TRBV21-1 is a pseudogene locus. This CDR3 comprises 16 residues. The CDR3 spells CASSKGIDSTSYEQYF. In DNA, the CDR3 is TGTGCCAGCAGCAAAGGGATAGACAGTACCTCCTACGAGCAGTACTTC.

V usage is TRBV4-1 and J usage is TRBJ2-2; maybe TRBD2 (6 bases). V was pared by 3 bases and J by 8 bases, with 7 bases between. The CDR3 sequence is 12 residues long. CDR1 and CDR2 from the germline V gene are MGHRA and YSYEKL. The CDR3 here is CASSQGGGELFF. As DNA, the CDR3 is TGCGCCAGCAGCCAGGGAGGAGGGGAGCTGTTTTTT.

The chain uses TRBV13 and TRBJ2-1; a possible D gene is TRBD1 (6 bases). Germline lookup yields CDR1 PRHDT and CDR2 FYEKMQ (reference sequence). The CDR3 length is 17 residues. Trimming pared 5 bases from V and 3 bases from J, leaving 20 bases between. In DNA form, the CDR3 reads TGTGCCAGCAGCCCCACCGAAGACAGGCTAAGCTACAATGAGCAGTTCTTC. Translated: CASSPTEDRLSYNEQFF.

The chain couples TRBV27 to TRBJ2-7; possibly TRBD2 for D (6 bases). The CDR3 sequence is 12 residues long. Trimming removed 5 bases at V and 11 bases at J, with 16 bases between. Germline V gene data show CDR1 as MNHEY and CDR2 as SMNVEV (reference sequence). Here the CDR3 DNA reads TGTGCCAGCAGTCCCCCCCGCGGGGTAAAGTACTTC. Its protein product is CASSPPRGVKYF.

This chain joins TRBV29-1 and TRBJ2-7; tentative D call: TRBD2 (6 bases). CDR1 and CDR2 from the germline V gene are SQVTM and ANQGSEA. CDR3 length equals 14 residues. V lost 3 bases and J 5 bases, leaving 17 bases between the germline ends. The CDR3 reads CSVDWGEARNEQYF. In DNA form, the CDR3 reads TGCAGCGTTGACTGGGGGGAGGCAAGGAACGAGCAGTACTTC.

The chain recombines TRBV3-1 (or the pseudogene TRBV3-2) with TRBJ1-1; D is unclear. V lost 0 bases to trimming and J lost 7 bases, with 9 bases between them. Germline loops: CDR1 LGHDT, CDR2 YNNKEL (reference sequence). The length of the CDR3 is 13 residues. Here the CDR3 DNA reads TGTGCCAGCAGCCAAGAGGGAGGCAGTGAAGCTTTCTTT. It codes for CASSQEGGSEAFF.

The CDR3 protein is CAWSSLVYTEAFF. Written as DNA, the CDR3 is TGTGCCTGGAGTTCTCTTGTGTACACTGAAGCTTTCTTT. The chain has TRBV30 and TRBJ1-1, with D unresolved. Trimming cost V 2 bases and J 3 bases, with 10 bases left between them. This CDR3 contains 13 residues. The germline V gene encodes CDR1 GTSNPN and CDR2 SVGIG (reference sequence).

J is TRBJ1-5 and V is TRBV24-1; TRBD1 might be the D (6 bases). The germline V gene has CDR1 KGHDR and CDR2 SFDVKD. This CDR3 has 16 amino acids. Deletions cut 4 bases from V and 6 bases from J, with 18 bases between. The CDR3 sequence: CATSDPTGRVGQPQHF. The CDR3 DNA sequence: TGTGCCACCAGTGACCCGACAGGTAGGGTCGGTCAGCCCCAGCATTTT.

The CDR3 DNA reads as TGTGCCAGCAGTCGAGACAGGGAAGAGACCCAGTACTTC. As protein: CASSRDREETQYF. This chain links TRBV12-3 or TRBV12-4 with TRBJ2-5; 7 bases map to TRBD1. The CDR3 totals 13 residues. With V trimmed by 5 bases and J by 3 bases, 3 bases remained unmatched.

V is TRBV3-1 (or the pseudogene TRBV3-2) and J is TRBJ2-1, with 9 bases fitting TRBD2. The CDR3 length is 16 residues. Trimming took 0 bases from V and 9 from J; bases not matched to a gene: 9. The V gene's germline CDR1 is LGHDT and CDR2 YNNKEL (reference sequence). The CDR3 DNA is TGTGCCAGCAGCCAAGATGTGGTAGCGGGGGAAGTTGAGCAGTTCTTC. Protein: CASSQDVVAGEVEQFF.

V usage is TRBV27 and J usage is TRBJ2-7; possible D gene TRBD1, 6 bases. CDR1 and CDR2 from the germline V gene are MNHEY and SMNVEV (reference sequence). Trimming pared 5 bases from V and 6 bases from J, leaving 14 bases between. This CDR3 spans 13 amino acids. The CDR3 spells CASSPNRVVEQYF. Written as DNA, the CDR3 is TGTGCCAGCAGTCCCAACAGGGTCGTCGAGCAGTACTTC.

The V gene is TRBV6-5, the J gene TRBJ1-6, with TRBD1 as a possible D gene (5 bases). The CDR3 spans 15 residues. Germline lookup yields CDR1 MNHEY and CDR2 SVGAGI. The V and J ends lost 2 bases and 9 bases respectively, with 14 bases between them. Here the CDR3 reads CASSYGVGVGSPLHF. As DNA, the CDR3 is TGTGCCAGCAGTTACGGGGTAGGGGTGGGTTCACCCCTCCACTTT.

The chain is built from TRBV5-5 and TRBJ1-2; 8 bases map to TRBD1. V shed 4 bases and J 3 bases; nucleotides not matched to a gene: 5. Germline V gene data show CDR1 as SGHKS and CDR2 as YYEKEE (reference sequence). The CDR3 contains 14 residues. CDR3 amino acids: CASSPEGQDYGYTF. Here the CDR3 DNA reads TGTGCCAGCAGCCCCGAGGGACAGGACTATGGCTACACCTTC.

J is TRBJ1-1 and V is TRBV5-1, with 7 bases lining up with TRBD1. The V and J ends lost 1 base and 4 bases, in that order; junction bases with no gene match: 4. The germline gives CDR1 SGHRS, CDR2 YFSETQ. This CDR3 is 14 amino acids long. DNA of the CDR3: TGCGCCAGCAGCTTGACACAGGGGCCCACTGAAGCTTTCTTT. Its translation is CASSLTQGPTEAFF.

The chain recombines TRBV19 with TRBJ2-7, with 11 positions matching TRBD2. This CDR3 has 15 residues. The ends lost 6 bases at V and 0 bases at J; junction bases unmatched: 4. CDR1 is LNHDA, CDR2 SQIVND, per germline (reference sequence). The CDR3 here is CASSSSGGASYEQYF. CDR3 DNA sequence: TGTGCCAGTAGCAGTAGCGGGGGGGCCTCCTACGAGCAGTACTTC.

This rearrangement joins TRBV4-1 to TRBJ2-7, with D perhaps matching TRBD1 (6 bases). V lost 1 base, J lost 2 bases, and 15 bases lay in between. Germline V gene lookup returns CDR1 MGHRA and CDR2 YSYEKL. This CDR3 is built from 16 residues. The CDR3 nucleotides read TGCGCCAGCAGCCAAGGTCCAGGGGCAACTGCCTACGAGCAGTACTTC. This sequence encodes CASSQGPGATAYEQYF.

This clone was observed once. The chain employs TRBV5-4 and TRBJ2-5; possible D gene TRBD2, 6 bases. Germline CDR1 is SGHNT and CDR2 is YYREEE (reference sequence). The length of the CDR3 is 14 residues. Deletions cut 5 bases from V and 1 base from J, with 12 bases between. The CDR3 here is CASSTGLVQETQYF. CDR3 in DNA: TGTGCCAGCAGTACGGGACTGGTCCAAGAGACCCAGTACTTC.

The rearrangement uses TRBV28 and TRBJ1-3; TRBD1 aligns across 8 bases. This CDR3 has 16 amino acids. CDR1 and CDR2 from the germline V gene are MDHEN and SYDVKM. V lost 2 bases and J lost 0; bases outside the gene matches: 3. The CDR3 DNA reads as TGTGCCAGCAGTTTAATACAGGGGGGCTCTGGAAACACCATATATTTT. Encoded protein: CASSLIQGGSGNTIYF.

The rearrangement joins TRBV18 to TRBJ2-1; 9 positions agree with TRBD1. With V trimmed by 8 bases and J by 7 bases, 9 bases remained unmatched. The CDR3 runs to 14 residues. CDR1 is KGHSH, CDR2 LQKENI, per germline. The CDR3 here is CASTGGTGLNEQFF. DNA of the CDR3: TGTGCCAGCACCGGAGGGACAGGGTTAAATGAGCAGTTCTTC.

V usage is TRBV19 and J usage is TRBJ1-5, with TRBD1 as a possible D gene (6 bases). Trimming removed 7 bases at V and 7 bases at J, with 20 bases between. Per germline, CDR1 LNHDA and CDR2 SQIVND (reference sequence). The CDR3 extends over 15 amino acids. The CDR3 is CASNFEGTQQQPQHF. The CDR3 bases are TGTGCCAGTAATTTTGAGGGGACACAACAGCAGCCCCAGCATTTT.

The chain combines TRBV12-5 with TRBJ1-5, with unresolved D. V was cut by 4 bases and J by 4 bases, with 14 bases left in between. This CDR3 has 15 amino acids. CDR1 LGHNT and CDR2 FRNRAP come from the germline V gene. Here the CDR3 DNA reads TGTGCTAGTGGTTCGTCACAGATGCCTAATCAGCCCCAGCATTTT. Its protein is CASGSSQMPNQPQHF.

The chain uses TRBV6-5 and TRBJ2-7, with D maybe TRBD2 (5 bases). The CDR3 consists of 12 residues. Trimming pared 6 bases from V and 6 bases from J, leaving 12 bases between. Germline assignment: CDR1 MNHEY and CDR2 SVGAGI. CDR3 DNA: TGTGCCAGCAGGCTCGGGGTGGTCGAGCAGTACTTC. Translating gives CASRLGVVEQYF.

The chain has TRBV7-8 and TRBJ1-6; TRBD1 matches 9 bases. The CDR3 contains 17 residues. The V segment lost 4 bases and the J segment 10 bases; nucleotides outside the gene matches: 14. Germline V CDR1 and CDR2: SGHVS, FQNEAQ. The CDR3 spells CASSSSTGTGSGSPLHF. CDR3 sequence (DNA): TGTGCCAGCAGCTCCAGTACCGGGACAGGGTCCGGGTCACCCCTCCACTTT.

The chain carries TRBV5-1 and TRBJ2-7; 8 bases match TRBD1. From germline, CDR1 is SGHRS and CDR2 YFSETQ. V shed 4 bases and J 4 bases; nucleotides not matched to a gene: 10. The CDR3 spans 15 residues. CDR3 nucleotides: TGCGCCAGCAGCCTACAGGGGGGATTTCTTTACGAGCAGTACTTC. Translating it yields CASSLQGGFLYEQYF.

The chain carries TRBV30 and TRBJ2-3; a weak D match, TRBD2 (7 bases). CDR3 length: 13 amino acids. Germline CDR1 reads GTSNPN; CDR2 reads SVGIG (reference sequence). The ends were cut back, 3 bases at V and 4 bases at J, with 11 bases in the middle. The CDR3 DNA is TGTGCCTGGAGGCCGGGGGGCGCAGATACGCAGTATTTT. It specifies CAWRPGGADTQYF.

The chain uses TRBV6-5 and TRBJ2-3; 9 positions agree with TRBD1. The V segment lost 4 bases and the J segment 15 bases; nucleotides outside the gene matches: 14. The CDR3 length is 14 residues. Germline assignment: CDR1 MNHEY and CDR2 SVGAGI. The CDR3 loop reads CASSSRRSGTGSYF. The CDR3 DNA is TGTGCCAGCAGTTCGAGGAGATCGGGGACAGGGTCATATTTT.

Of note for this clone: One end of the junction does not line up with germline, which may come from a read error. V usage is TRBV5-6 and J usage is TRBJ2-5, with TRBD2 matching 13 bases. Per the germline V gene, CDR1 is SGHDT and CDR2 is YYEEEE. The CDR3 runs to 16 residues. The CDR3, as DNA: TGTGCCAGCACCTTGACACTAGCGGGGGGGATGGAGACCCAGTACTTC. Translation gives CASTLTLAGGMETQYF.

This rearrangement joins TRBV2 to TRBJ2-3; 16 bases line up with TRBD2. There are 17 residues in the CDR3. V gave up 6 bases and J gave up 0 bases; unmatched junction bases: 3. From germline, CDR1 is SNHLY and CDR2 FYNNEI. The CDR3 DNA sequence: TGTGCCAGCAGGCCGGGACTAGCGGGGGGGAGCACAGATACGCAGTATTTT. Translating it yields CASRPGLAGGSTDTQYF.

The chain links TRBV6-5 to TRBJ1-2; D might be TRBD1 (5 bases). Trimming shortened V by 8 bases and J by 4 bases, and 17 bases separated the two germline ends. The CDR3 has 14 residues. Germline assignment: CDR1 MNHEY and CDR2 SVGAGI. CDR3 coding DNA: TGTGCCAGCGCGTCGGGGGGTTCTGGCTATGGCTACACCTTC. The encoded protein is CASASGGSGYGYTF.

The chain couples TRBV9 to TRBJ1-1; TRBD1 matches at 9 bases. With 6 bases clipped from V and 2 bases from J, the junction kept 8 bases outside the gene matches. The CDR3 sequence is 15 residues long. Germline CDR1 SGDLS, CDR2 YYNGEE. CDR3 in amino acids: CASTTGGFGNTEAFF. The CDR3 nucleotides read TGTGCCAGCACTACAGGGGGCTTCGGAAACACTGAAGCTTTCTTT.